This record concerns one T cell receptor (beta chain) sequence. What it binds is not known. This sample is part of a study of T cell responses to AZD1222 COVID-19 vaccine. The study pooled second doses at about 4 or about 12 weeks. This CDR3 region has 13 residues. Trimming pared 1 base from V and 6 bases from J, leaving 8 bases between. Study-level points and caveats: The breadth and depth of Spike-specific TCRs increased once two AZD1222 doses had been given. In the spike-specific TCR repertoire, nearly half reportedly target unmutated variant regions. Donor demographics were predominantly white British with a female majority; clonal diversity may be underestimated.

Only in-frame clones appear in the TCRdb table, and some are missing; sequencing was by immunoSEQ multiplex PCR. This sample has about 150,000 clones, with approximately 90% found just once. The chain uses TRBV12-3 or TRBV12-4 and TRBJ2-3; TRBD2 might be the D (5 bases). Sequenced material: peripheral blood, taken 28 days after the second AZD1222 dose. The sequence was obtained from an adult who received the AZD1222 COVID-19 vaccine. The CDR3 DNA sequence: TGTGCCAGCAGTTTAGGGGAGTTGGATACGCAGTATTTT. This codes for CASSLGELDTQYF.